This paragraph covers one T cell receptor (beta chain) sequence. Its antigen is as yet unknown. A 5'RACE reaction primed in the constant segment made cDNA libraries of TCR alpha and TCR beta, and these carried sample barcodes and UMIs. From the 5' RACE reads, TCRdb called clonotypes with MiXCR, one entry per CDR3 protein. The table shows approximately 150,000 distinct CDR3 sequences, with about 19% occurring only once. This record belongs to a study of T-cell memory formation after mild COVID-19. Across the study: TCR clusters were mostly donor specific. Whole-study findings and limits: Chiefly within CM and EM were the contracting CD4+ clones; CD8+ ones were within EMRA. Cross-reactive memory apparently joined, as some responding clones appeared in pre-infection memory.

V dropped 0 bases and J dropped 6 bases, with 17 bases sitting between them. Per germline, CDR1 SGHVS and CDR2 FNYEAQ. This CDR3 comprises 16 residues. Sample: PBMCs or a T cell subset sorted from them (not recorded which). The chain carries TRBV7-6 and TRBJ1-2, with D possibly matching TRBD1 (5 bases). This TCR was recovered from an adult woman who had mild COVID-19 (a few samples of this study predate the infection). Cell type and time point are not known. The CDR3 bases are TGTGCCAGCAGCTTAGCCACGCCTTTCTTGGGGGATGGCTACACCTTC. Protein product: CASSLATPFLGDGYTF.